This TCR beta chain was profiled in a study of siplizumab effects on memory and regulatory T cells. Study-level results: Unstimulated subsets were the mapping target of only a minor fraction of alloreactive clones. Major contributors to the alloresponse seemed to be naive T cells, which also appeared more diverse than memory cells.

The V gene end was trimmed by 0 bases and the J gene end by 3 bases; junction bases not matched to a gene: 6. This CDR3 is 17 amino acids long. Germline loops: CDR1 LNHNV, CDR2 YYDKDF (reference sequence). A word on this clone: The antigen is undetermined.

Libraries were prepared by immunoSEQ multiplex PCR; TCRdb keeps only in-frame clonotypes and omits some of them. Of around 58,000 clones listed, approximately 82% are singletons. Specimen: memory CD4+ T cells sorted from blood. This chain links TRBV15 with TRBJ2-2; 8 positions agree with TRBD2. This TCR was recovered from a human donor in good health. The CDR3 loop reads CATSRDRDSGDTGELFF. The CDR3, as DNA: TGTGCCACCAGCAGAGATCGGGATAGCGGGGACACCGGGGAGCTGTTTTTT.